The next 16 T cell receptor delta chains were all read from a single sample in a study of delta chains in infants with herpesvirus infections. Reverse transcription of PBMC RNA used primers specific for the gamma and delta chains. TCRdb processed the RT-PCR reads again with the CATT caller. The sample carries hundreds of delta-chain clones, approximately 10% recorded once. Here the sequenced sample was peripheral blood, taken at time point 2 of longitudinal follow-up. All receptors come from a human donor who was a Ugandan infant, either HIV-exposed or HIV-unexposed (not recorded which).

The CDR3 sequence: CACDTGGIGGHPTSSWDTRQMFF. The CDR3 nucleotides read TGTGCCTGTGACACCGGGGGGATTGGGGGCCACCCCACAAGCTCCTGGGACACCCGACAGATGTTTTTC. The chain is built from TRDV2 and TRDJ3; 7 bases line up with TRDD3. The J gene is absent in TCRdb and was assigned here via DNA matching to germline. The V gene end was trimmed by 0 bases and the J gene end by 0 bases; junction bases not matched to a gene: 19. This CDR3 has 23 amino acids. Germline CDR1 is GEAIGNYY and CDR2 is EKD.

This clone was observed a handful of times. This likely stems from a read error, as it lies one base from a far larger clone. V and J are TRDV1 and TRDJ2; no firm D call. The CDR3 sequence is 17 residues long. CDR1 and CDR2 from the germline V gene are TSWWSYY and QGS. The CDR3 DNA sequence: TGTGCTCTTGGGGAATCCGCCTCCCTCCCCTTGACATCACAACTCTTCTTT. Encoded protein: CALGESASLPLTSQLFF.

This clone is labeled large. The chain is built from TRDV1 and TRDJ1; D might be TRDD3 (7 bases). This CDR3 region has 25 residues. With 5 bases removed from V and 0 bases from J, the gap between germline ends came to 43 bases. The germline gives CDR1 TSWWSYY, CDR2 QGS. The CDR3 bases are TGTGCTCTTGGGAACCCGTCAGCGGTCCTACGCGGGGTACTGGGGTTAACGACGTACACCGATAAACTCATCTTT. It encodes CALGNPSAVLRGVLGLTTYTDKLIF.

This clone was seen more than once but under ten times. A single base is all that separates this from a far larger clone, so a read error is likely. Other nucleotide sequences from this sample produce the same CDR3. The J gene is TRDJ1, the V gene TRDV1, with D possibly being TRDD2 or TRDD3 (6 bases each). Germline CDR1 reads TSWWSYY; CDR2 reads QGS. This CDR3 region has 18 residues. The CDR3 nucleotides read TGTGCTCTCGGGGACCCTCCTACGCGGGGGACTGACACCGATAAACTCATCTTT. As protein: CALGDPPTRGTDTDKLIF.

In its sample, this clone is large. This chain uses TRDV2 with TRDJ2, with 10 bases aligning to TRDD3. The CDR3 length is 14 residues. Germline loops: CDR1 GEAIGNYY, CDR2 EKD. Unmatched junction bases numbered 2, after V lost 3 bases and J lost 5 bases. The CDR3 DNA is TGTGCCTGTGACGTACTGGGGGATACAGCACAACTCTTCTTT. Translation gives CACDVLGDTAQLFF.

As regards this clone: This may be a read error, as it is one base from a much larger clone. The chain couples TRDV1 to TRDJ2, with 9 bases matching TRDD3. Near its end, the DNA agrees better with TRDJ1, so the J call may be wrong. Per the germline V gene, CDR1 is TSWWSYY and CDR2 is QGS. The CDR3 loop spans 19 amino acids. The CDR3 loop is CALGETNPLALLGEVRLIF. The CDR3 DNA sequence: TGTGCTCTTGGGGAAACGAATCCCCTCGCCCTACTGGGGGAGGTCCGGCTCATCTTT.

By proportion, this clone is large. This chain uses TRDV2 with TRDJ3, with 7 bases lining up with TRDD3. In germline, CDR1 is GEAIGNYY, CDR2 EKD. J was trimmed by 0 bases and V by 0 bases; bases with no gene match: 7. The CDR3 has 19 residues. CDR3 sequence: CACDTGYAPSSWDTRQMFF. CDR3 sequence (DNA): TGTGCCTGTGACACCGGATACGCGCCAAGCTCCTGGGACACCCGACAGATGTTTTTC.

For this clone: Other DNA sequences in this specimen translate into the identical CDR3. The CDR3 DNA is TGTGCCTGTGACACTGGGGGCTTCAGCTCCTGGGACACCCGACAGATGTTTTTC. The encoded protein is CACDTGGFSSWDTRQMFF. V gene TRDV2 combines with J gene TRDJ3; the D gene is possibly TRDD3 (6 bases). The J gene is not listed in TCRdb, so it was assigned here from a DNA match to germline. With 1 base removed from V and 0 bases from J, the gap between germline ends came to 12 bases. Per the germline V gene, CDR1 is GEAIGNYY and CDR2 is EKD. The CDR3 is 18 residues long.

In this sample, this clone turned up a few times. This probably arose from a read error, given a far larger clone one base away. The sample contains more than one DNA sequence encoding this CDR3. The V call is TRDV1, the J call TRDJ2; D uncertain. Trimming left V 2 bases short and J 2 bases short, with 15 bases between. The CDR3 runs 17 residues. Germline V gene lookup returns CDR1 TSWWSYY and CDR2 QGS. The CDR3 sequence: CALGESASLPLTAQLFF. The CDR3 DNA follows: TGTGCTCTTGGGGAATCCGCATCCCTCCCCTTGACAGCACAACTCTTCTTT.

V and J are TRDV2 and TRDJ2; 9 bases match TRDD3. Matching the DNA to germline supplied the J gene, which TCRdb does not give. Germline V gene lookup returns CDR1 GEAIGNYY and CDR2 EKD. The V gene end was trimmed by 1 base and the J gene end by 1 base; junction bases not matched to a gene: 6. This CDR3 comprises 17 residues. CDR3 amino acids: CACDTLGDFGLTAQLFF. CDR3 in DNA: TGTGCCTGTGACACTCTGGGGGATTTTGGTTTGACAGCACAACTCTTCTTT.

This clone was seen a few times. Other DNA variants within this sample encode the same CDR3. The V call is TRDV2, the J call TRDJ3, with 8 bases matching TRDD3. TCRdb is silent on the J gene; assignment here came from matching the DNA to germline. There are 18 residues in the CDR3. Trimming at V came to 1 base and at J to 0 bases, leaving 4 bases not matched to a gene. Germline values: CDR1 GEAIGNYY, CDR2 EKD. CDR3 in amino acids: CACDTGGFSSWDTRQMFF. DNA of the CDR3: TGTGCCTGTGACACTGGGGGATTTAGCTCCTGGGACACCCGACAGATGTTTTTC.

This clone is large within its sample. As DNA, the CDR3 is TGTGCCTTAAAAGGGGTACTGGGGGATACGTTCGCCGATAAACTCATCTTT. The encoded protein is CALKGVLGDTFADKLIF. J is TRDJ1 and V is TRDV3; 13 nucleotides line up with TRDD3. CDR1 is TVYSNPD and CDR2 is GDNSRS in the germline V gene (reference sequence). Germline trimming cut 3 bases from V and 3 bases from J; bases unmatched to any gene: 13. This CDR3 is built from 17 residues. Together with reference TRDV3 and TRDJ1, the CDR3 gives the full variable domain: CDKVTQSSPDQTVASGSEVVLLCTYDTVYSNPDLFWYRIRPDYSFQFVFYGDNSRSEGADFTQGRFSVKHILTQKAFHLVISPVRTEDSATYYCALKGVLGDTFADKLIFGKGTRVTVEP.

This clone was counted only a few times. J is TRDJ1 and V is TRDV2, with 10 bases identical to TRDD3. TCRdb lists no J gene, so it was determined here by aligning the DNA to germline. V was clipped by 3 bases and J by 0 bases; unmatched bases: 9. The CDR3 contains 17 residues. Germline V gene data show CDR1 as GEAIGNYY and CDR2 as EKD. The CDR3 is CACDPLGDHMYTDKLIF. The CDR3 coding sequence is TGTGCCTGTGACCCACTGGGGGATCACATGTACACCGATAAACTCATCTTT.

Comments on this clone: A read error is possible here, since a much larger clone lies one base away. The V gene is TRDV1, the J gene TRDJ1; 8 bases match TRDD3. This CDR3 has 16 residues. Germline-derived CDR1 and CDR2 are TSWWSYY and QGS. CDR3 loop: CALGELYWGYTGKLIF. CDR3 in DNA: TGTGCTCTTGGGGAACTATACTGGGGGTACACCGGTAAACTCATCTTT.

This clone was observed a few times. This could be a read error, since a much larger clone is one nucleotide away. This rearrangement joins TRDV1 to TRDJ1, with 7 bases identical to TRDD3. The trim removed 4 bases at V and 7 bases at J, leaving 15 bases unmatched. The CDR3 consists of 16 residues. Germline CDR1 is TSWWSYY and CDR2 is QGS. CDR3 nucleotide sequence: TGTGCTCTTGGGGGCCCCACCCTGGGGGCTTGCTCTAAACTCATCTTT. Translated: CALGGPTLGACSKLIF.

Comment on this clone: This sequence is one base from a far larger clone and is likely a read error. CDR3 DNA: TGTGCAGCAACGGGGGATCCTACATACACCTATAAACTCATCTTT. It translates to CAATGDPTYTYKLIF. The chain carries TRAV29/DV5 and TRDJ1, with D perhaps matching TRDD3 (7 bases). The CDR3 sequence is 15 residues long. Germline CDR1 NSMFDY, CDR2 ISSIKDK.